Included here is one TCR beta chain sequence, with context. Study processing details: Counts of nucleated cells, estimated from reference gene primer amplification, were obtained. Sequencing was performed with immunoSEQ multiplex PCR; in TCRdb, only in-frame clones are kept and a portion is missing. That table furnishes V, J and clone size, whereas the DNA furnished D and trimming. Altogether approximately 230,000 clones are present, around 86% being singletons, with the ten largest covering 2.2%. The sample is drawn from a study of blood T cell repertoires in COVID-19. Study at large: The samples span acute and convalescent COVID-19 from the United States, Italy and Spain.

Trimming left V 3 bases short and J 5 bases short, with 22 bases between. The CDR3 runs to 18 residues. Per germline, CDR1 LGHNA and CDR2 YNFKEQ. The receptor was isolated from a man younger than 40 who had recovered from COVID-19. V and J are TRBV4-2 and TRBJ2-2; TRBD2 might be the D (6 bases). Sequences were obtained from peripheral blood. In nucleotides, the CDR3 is TGTGCCAGCAGCCAGTCACCCGGAGAGGGGAGGCCTACCGGGGAGCTGTTTTTT. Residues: CASSQSPGEGRPTGELFF.